The following is a T cell receptor (beta chain) sequence with its context. Its specificity is unknown. This specimen comes from a study of shared clonotypes between healthy human individuals. Study findings and constraints: Since donors were few, the genetic and exposure-history diversity represented was limited.

The authors ran unsorted PBMC replicate PCRs on 300 ng DNA, tens of thousands of T cell genomes. Under the authors' procedure: Quality scores were absent from the junction-only immunoSEQ sequences, so filtering differed. Clones were sequenced by immunoSEQ multiplex PCR, and TCRdb holds only the in-frame ones, with some missing. The V and J calls and clone size were taken over from that table, and D and trimming were inferred from the DNA. The table records around 450,000 clones, around 79% of them present only once. Per germline, CDR1 SGHNT and CDR2 YYREEE (reference sequence). This CDR3 contains 15 residues. Between the trimmed V and J ends, which lost 3 bases and 1 base, there was a span of 13 bases.

The sequenced sample consisted of PBMCs. This receptor was taken from a woman aged 40 to 50 in good health. Some clones in this sample may be carry-over from other donors' samples. The genes are TRBV5-4 and TRBJ2-5, with D perhaps matching TRBD1 or TRBD2 (5 bases each). The CDR3 bases are TGTGCCAGCAGCTCGACCCGGGACGGCCAAGAGACCCAGTACTTC. This sequence encodes CASSSTRDGQETQYF.